This entry features one TCR beta chain sequence. The CDR3 loop spans 15 amino acids. Germline values: CDR1 MRHNA, CDR2 SNTAGT. Losses at the gene ends were 5 bases for V and 5 bases for J; bases not matched to a gene: 6. This record comes from a study of blood T cell repertoires in COVID-19. Recovery among Cohort 3 donors was established by two negative PCRs, clearance, or symptom resolution. Method: immunoSEQ multiplex PCR; TCRdb's copy keeps in-frame clones and lacks some. The sample carries under 300,000 clones, roughly 79% recorded once. This TCR was sampled from a man in his forties who had recovered from COVID-19. The material sequenced was PBMCs or T cells enriched from blood (not recorded which). The chain couples TRBV6-4 to TRBJ2-5; 12 bases agree with TRBD2. CDR3 sequence reads: CASSKTSGSWETQYF. As DNA, the CDR3 is TGTGCCAGCAGTAAGACTAGCGGGAGTTGGGAGACCCAGTACTTC.